This T cell receptor (beta chain) is from a study of shared clonotypes between healthy human individuals. General study results and limits: Sampling used blood alone; tissue repertoires probably differ.

The study drew all its donors from Caucasian adults living in Nashville, Tennessee. Remarks on this clone: Its antigen is undetermined.

Ten immunoSEQ deep assay plates were used to sequence unsorted PBMC DNA. The data were produced by immunoSEQ multiplex PCR, yet TCRdb's version contains in-frame clones alone and is incomplete. The data show a few hundred thousand clones, approximately 71% seen once. The sample was PBMCs. The sequence was collected from a woman aged 40 to 50 in good health. Some clones in this sample may be carry-over from other donors' samples.

CDR3 amino acids: CSVGSDTGQETQYF. The CDR3 DNA reads as TGCAGCGTTGGTTCGGACACTGGCCAAGAGACCCAGTACTTC. The gene calls are TRBV29-1 and TRBJ2-5; D is possibly TRBD1 (5 bases). The CDR3 sequence is 14 residues long. Germline loops: CDR1 SQVTM, CDR2 ANQGSEA. V lost 4 bases and J lost 1, with 13 bases in between.